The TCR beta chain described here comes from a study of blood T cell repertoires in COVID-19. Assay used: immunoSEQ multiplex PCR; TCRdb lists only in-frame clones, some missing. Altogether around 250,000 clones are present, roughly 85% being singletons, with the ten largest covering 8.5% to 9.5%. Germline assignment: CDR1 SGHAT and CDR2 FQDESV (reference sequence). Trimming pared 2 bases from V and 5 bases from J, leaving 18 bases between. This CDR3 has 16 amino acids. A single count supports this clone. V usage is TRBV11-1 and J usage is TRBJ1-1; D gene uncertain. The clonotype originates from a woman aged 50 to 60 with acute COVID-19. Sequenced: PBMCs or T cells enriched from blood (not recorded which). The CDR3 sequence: CASSLRRDGLVTEAFF. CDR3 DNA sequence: TGTGCCAGCAGCTTACGACGGGATGGATTGGTAACTGAAGCTTTCTTT.